This is a list of T cell receptor beta chains from one sample in a study of blood T cell repertoires in COVID-19. TCRdb's table, derived via immunoSEQ multiplex PCR, lists solely in-frame clones and lacks some. The sample lists about 130,000 clones, 75% to 85% occurring once. Sequenced: peripheral blood. These receptor sequences come from a woman in her 70s with COVID-19, enrolled during active disease. Each CDR3 is given with its conserved first and last residue.

v_gene: TRBV6-6; j_gene: TRBJ2-3; CDR3aa: CASSTTSGGPPDTQYF
v_gene: TRBV4-2; j_gene: TRBJ2-2; CDR3aa: CASSLQILSIGVGLNTGELFF
v_gene: TRBV6-2/TRBV6-3; j_gene: TRBJ2-2; CDR3aa: CASSRGAGGSGELFF
v_gene: TRBV29-1; j_gene: TRBJ1-1; CDR3aa: CSVAQGAQATEAFF
v_gene: TRBV5-4; j_gene: TRBJ2-7; CDR3aa: CASSSGGAPYEQYF
v_gene: TRBV13; j_gene: TRBJ1-2; CDR3aa: CASSLTRNYGYTF
v_gene: TRBV12-3/TRBV12-4; j_gene: TRBJ2-7; CDR3aa: CASSSLAGGEQYF
v_gene: TRBV4-1; j_gene: TRBJ2-3; CDR3aa: CASRGGDTDTQYF
v_gene: TRBV5-1; j_gene: TRBJ2-7; CDR3aa: CASSLATGRNNEQYF
v_gene: TRBV3-1/TRBV3-2; j_gene: TRBJ1-5; CDR3aa: CASSQDRGEPQHF
v_gene: TRBV6-5; j_gene: TRBJ2-5; CDR3aa: CASSREVVETQYF
v_gene: TRBV5-3; j_gene: TRBJ1-5; CDR3aa: CARSPYIGLRNNQPQHF
v_gene: TRBV4-1; j_gene: TRBJ2-3; CDR3aa: CASSQVALGTDTQYF
v_gene: TRBV2; j_gene: TRBJ2-7; CDR3aa: CASRDRGDEQYF
v_gene: TRBV5-4; j_gene: TRBJ1-5; CDR3aa: CASSLAGGQPQHF
v_gene: TRBV6-5; j_gene: TRBJ2-2; CDR3aa: CASSYGGGTNTGELFF
v_gene: TRBV28; j_gene: TRBJ1-1; CDR3aa: CASSLRTSDTEAFF
v_gene: TRBV5-1; j_gene: TRBJ1-3; CDR3aa: CASSGPGQGNGNTIYF
v_gene: TRBV3-1/TRBV3-2; j_gene: TRBJ2-3; CDR3aa: CASRGAGGDTQYF
v_gene: TRBV19; j_gene: TRBJ1-5; CDR3aa: CASIETVSNQPQHF
v_gene: TRBV3-1/TRBV3-2; j_gene: TRBJ2-3; CDR3aa: CASSPPGSDTQYF
v_gene: TRBV5-1; j_gene: TRBJ2-1; CDR3aa: CASSLAGFSYNEQFF
v_gene: TRBV4-1; j_gene: TRBJ1-2; CDR3aa: CASSQDPGQGLYGYTF
v_gene: TRBV28; j_gene: TRBJ1-1; CDR3aa: CASSPPTHRGMNTEAFF
v_gene: TRBV25-1; j_gene: TRBJ1-6; CDR3aa: CASSDGSYNSPLHF
v_gene: TRBV2; j_gene: TRBJ2-2; CDR3aa: CASRPLAQKYTGELFF
v_gene: TRBV7-2; j_gene: TRBJ2-2; CDR3aa: CASSLALGAGELFF
v_gene: TRBV4-2; j_gene: TRBJ2-5; CDR3aa: CASSQFSGGDQETQYF
v_gene: TRBV4-1; j_gene: TRBJ2-2; CDR3aa: CASSQGGGQGAGGTGELFF
v_gene: TRBV28; j_gene: TRBJ1-3; CDR3aa: CASSNRGSGNTIYF
v_gene: TRBV25-1; j_gene: TRBJ2-7; CDR3aa: CASSRQGIGYEQYF
v_gene: TRBV10-3; j_gene: TRBJ1-6; CDR3aa: CAISETEVNSPLHF
v_gene: TRBV6-5; j_gene: TRBJ2-7; CDR3aa: CASRENYNEQYF
v_gene: TRBV11-2; j_gene: TRBJ2-2; CDR3aa: CASSSGTVITGELFF
v_gene: TRBV2; j_gene: TRBJ1-1; CDR3aa: CASAMGQGAAEAFF
v_gene: TRBV7-8; j_gene: TRBJ1-6; CDR3aa: CASSLQGWNSPLHF
v_gene: TRBV28; j_gene: TRBJ2-7; CDR3aa: CASTPPQGRSYEQYF
v_gene: TRBV3-1/TRBV3-2; j_gene: TRBJ1-2; CDR3aa: CASSQGIYGYTF
v_gene: TRBV19; j_gene: TRBJ2-3; CDR3aa: CASSLRHRGTTDTQYF
v_gene: TRBV3-1/TRBV3-2; j_gene: TRBJ1-3; CDR3aa: CASSPFSVSGNTIYF
v_gene: TRBV19; j_gene: TRBJ2-3; CDR3aa: CASSITGGTDTQYF
v_gene: TRBV9; j_gene: TRBJ2-1; CDR3aa: CASSVGSGMAYNEQFF
v_gene: TRBV5-1; j_gene: TRBJ2-5; CDR3aa: CASSGIGGSGAPETQYF
v_gene: TRBV10-3; j_gene: TRBJ2-3; CDR3aa: CAISGLAGASSDTQYF
v_gene: TRBV4-1; j_gene: TRBJ2-2; CDR3aa: CASSQEGGYTGELFF
v_gene: TRBV13; j_gene: TRBJ2-2; CDR3aa: CASSLRQQVGTGELFF
v_gene: TRBV19; j_gene: TRBJ2-1; CDR3aa: CASSISPRRGYNEQFF
v_gene: TRBV19; j_gene: TRBJ1-1; CDR3aa: CASSLQGTLGTEAFF
v_gene: TRBV28; j_gene: TRBJ1-2; CDR3aa: CASSRPDRPNYGYTF
v_gene: TRBV7-8; j_gene: TRBJ1-2; CDR3aa: CASSLVPGQLLDYTF
v_gene: TRBV14; j_gene: TRBJ1-1; CDR3aa: CASSQGGERAFF
v_gene: TRBV3-1/TRBV3-2; j_gene: TRBJ1-2; CDR3aa: CASSQAGQRGYTF
v_gene: TRBV5-1; j_gene: TRBJ1-2; CDR3aa: CASSGRTGAMGYGYTF
v_gene: TRBV7-8; j_gene: TRBJ2-3; CDR3aa: CASSQEVLFTDTQYF